This T cell receptor beta chain was identified during a study of blood T cell repertoires in COVID-19. Study as a whole: T cells, B-cell-depleted T cells, or PBMCs supplied cDNA or gDNA.

This CDR3 is built from 11 residues. Germline CDR1 and CDR2: MDHEN and SYDVKM. V lost 8 bases and J lost 2, with 6 bases in between. Participants, about 18 to 90 years old, spanned around 25 US areas. Per the original methods: Researchers report that nucleated cell counts were estimated from reference gene primer amplification. Only in-frame clones appear in the TCRdb table, and some are missing; sequencing was by immunoSEQ multiplex PCR. The V and J calls and the clone size are those of that table, but D and trimming were determined from the DNA. The data hold roughly 500,000 clones, with about 85% observed a single time.

Source material: PBMCs or T cells enriched from blood (not recorded which). The chain combines TRBV28 with TRBJ2-5; D remains ambiguous. This TCR derives from a woman aged 55-69 years who had recovered from COVID-19. The CDR3 region has the DNA TGTGCCAGCCGTAGACAAGAGACCCAGTACTTC. Its protein product is CASRRQETQYF.